This is a list of T cell receptor beta chains from one sample in a study of blood T cell repertoires in COVID-19. The table came from immunoSEQ multiplex PCR; TCRdb's copy has only in-frame clones and leaves some out. The table records over 75,000 clones, 79% of them present only once. The sample taken for sequencing was peripheral blood. These receptors originate from a man aged 70-80 years with acute or convalescent COVID-19. CDR3s include the opening cysteine and the closing phenylalanine or tryptophan. Not all rows give a size; the values are once, few, many and, for expanded clones, a class.

V: TRBV5-5; length: 14; size: NA; CDR3: CASRSSRVNTEAFF
V: TRBV5-4; length: 16; size: NA; CDR3: CASSLVASGESDTQYF
V: TRBV19; length: 17; size: NA; CDR3: CASTGSDGTPSTDTQYF
V: TRBV19; length: 14; size: once; CDR3: CASSIAGGRETQYF
V: TRBV2; length: 13; size: NA; CDR3: CASNGQGREKLFF
V: TRBV2; length: 18; size: NA; CDR3: CASSAPQGGSSGANVLTF
V: TRBV5-1; length: 16; size: NA; CDR3: CASSAQTGVFGNTIYF
V: TRBV7-9; length: 12; size: NA; CDR3: CASSLTGDEGTF
V: TRBV3-1/TRBV3-2; length: 15; size: NA; CDR3: CASSHLGQGGEKLFF
V: TRBV5-4; length: 15; size: NA; CDR3: CASSLVMEDFYGYTF
V: TRBV15; length: 17; size: NA; CDR3: CATSRSRGQDIGGELFF
V: TRBV9; length: 15; size: NA; CDR3: CASSERGQGTDTQYF
V: TRBV6-1; length: 16; size: NA; CDR3: CASSDHGTGITGELFF
V: TRBV5-1; length: 16; size: NA; CDR3: CASSLDGREENYGYTF
V: TRBV7-9; length: 15; size: NA; CDR3: CASSLRQGLGETQYF
V: TRBV11-3; length: 13; size: NA; CDR3: CASSLFRDTEAFF
V: TRBV7-9; length: 16; size: NA; CDR3: CASSPRRGANTGELFF
V: TRBV7-9; length: 14; size: many; CDR3: CASSSYRGLETQYF
V: TRBV6-4; length: 15; size: NA; CDR3: CASSPGQTNYNEQFF
V: TRBV5-6; length: 16; size: NA; CDR3: CASSPGLGKGDQPQHF
V: TRBV19; length: 15; size: few; CDR3: CASSIEEISNQPQHF
V: TRBV19; length: 12; size: NA; CDR3: CASSPRTGGQFF
V: TRBV6-5; length: 14; size: once; CDR3: CASSLQGEDEKLFF
V: TRBV5-6; length: 13; size: few; CDR3: CASSSQNTDTQYF
V: TRBV11-3; length: 13; size: once; CDR3: CASSVTGGNTIYF
V: TRBV7-9; length: 18; size: NA; CDR3: CASGVVRGGAPSYNEQFF
V: TRBV27; length: 15; size: NA; CDR3: CASSSGTGVTGELFF
V: TRBV19; length: 14; size: NA; CDR3: CASSYRDRPSGYTF
V: TRBV28; length: 14; size: NA; CDR3: CASKTGNGANVLTF
V: TRBV29-1; length: 15; size: few; CDR3: CSPELPWGGNQPQHF
V: TRBV6-6; length: 16; size: NA; CDR3: CASSQPGLSSSTEAFF
V: TRBV18; length: 14; size: NA; CDR3: CASSRDTANYGYTF
V: TRBV18; length: 16; size: NA; CDR3: CASSPLGGLAKNIQYF